The 9 T cell receptor beta chains given below trace back to one sample, sequenced in a study of blood T cell repertoires in COVID-19. Measured with immunoSEQ multiplex PCR; TCRdb has only the in-frame clones, and not every one. Seen here are approximately 160,000 clones, around four fifths observed once, and the top ten hold nearly 4.5%. Specimen: PBMCs or T cells enriched from blood (not recorded which). The receptors were gathered from a woman between 45 and 65 years old who had recovered from COVID-19.

The chain carries TRBV18 and TRBJ1-4, with D unclear. This CDR3 region has 13 residues. Germline values: CDR1 KGHSH, CDR2 LQKENI. V was trimmed by 1 base and J by 8 bases, leaving 8 bases between them. The CDR3 loop is CASSPQGGEKLFF. CDR3 nucleotides: TGTGCCAGCTCACCACAGGGCGGGGAAAAACTGTTTTTT.

CDR3 residues: CASTQDRLENTEAFF. In DNA form, the CDR3 reads TGTGCCAGCACACAGGACAGGTTAGAAAACACTGAAGCTTTCTTT. The chain uses TRBV2 and TRBJ1-1, with 7 nucleotides matching TRBD1. V lost 7 bases to trimming and J lost 2 bases; unmatched junction nucleotides: 10. CDR1 and CDR2 (germline): SNHLY, FYNNEI. This CDR3 has 15 residues. Together with reference TRBV2 and TRBJ1-1, the CDR3 gives the full variable domain: EPEVTQTPSHQVTQMGQEVILRCVPISNHLYFYWYRQILGQKVEFLVSFYNNEISEKSEIFDDQFSVERPDGSNFTLKIRSTKLEDSAMYFCASTQDRLENTEAFFGQGTRLTVV.

V and J are TRBV5-1 and TRBJ2-1, with 11 bases that match TRBD2. The ends lost 4 bases at V and 0 bases at J; junction bases unmatched: 3. The length of the CDR3 is 16 residues. CDR1 is SGHRS and CDR2 is YFSETQ in the germline V gene. In DNA form, the CDR3 reads TGCGCCAGCAGCGTCACTAGCGGGGGCTCCTACAATGAGCAGTTCTTC. Translation gives CASSVTSGGSYNEQFF.

Comment on this clone: The sample holds other DNA sequences that translate to the same CDR3. This chain connects TRBV7-2 to TRBJ2-5, with D tentatively TRBD1 (7 bases). CDR1 is SGHTA and CDR2 is FQGNSA in the germline V gene. Trimming shortened V by 3 bases and J by 2 bases, and 10 bases separated the two germline ends. The CDR3 is 14 residues long. DNA of the CDR3: TGTGCCAGCAGCTTCCAGGGGGGTCAAGAGACCCAGTACTTC. Amino acid sequence: CASSFQGGQETQYF.

This chain joins TRBV11-2 and TRBJ2-3; TRBD1 agrees at 7 bases. CDR1 is SGHAT, CDR2 FQNNGV, per germline. V shed 3 bases, J shed 5 bases, and the junction held 2 bases outside the gene matches. The CDR3 is 13 amino acids. CDR3 DNA sequence: TGTGCCAGCAGCTTGGGACAGCAAGATACGCAGTATTTT. Translated: CASSLGQQDTQYF.

As DNA, the CDR3 is TGTGCCAGCAGCCGGACAGGGGGCGGGAGCAATCAGCCCCAGCATTTT. It is translated as CASSRTGGGSNQPQHF. The J gene is TRBJ1-5, the V gene TRBV5-6, with 11 bases that match TRBD1. This CDR3 comprises 16 residues. J was trimmed by 1 base and V by 4 bases; bases with no gene match: 4. CDR1 and CDR2 from the germline V gene are SGHDT and YYEEEE.

The chain recombines TRBV6-5 with TRBJ2-2, with 7 bases lining up with TRBD1. This CDR3 is built from 13 residues. CDR1 and CDR2 (germline): MNHEY, SVGAGI. The ends lost 11 bases at V and 7 bases at J; junction bases unmatched: 10. CDR3 nucleotide sequence: TGTGCCGCCCGGACAGGCCACCGCGGGGAGCTGTTTTTT. This codes for CAARTGHRGELFF.

The sample holds a few counts of this clone. V and J are TRBV11-2 and TRBJ1-6; D unclear. The CDR3 sequence is 15 residues long. Deletions cut 2 bases from V and 7 bases from J, with 12 bases between. Germline V gene lookup returns CDR1 SGHAT and CDR2 FQNNGV. CDR3 sequence reads: CASSLNLGANSPLHF. The CDR3 nucleotides read TGTGCCAGCAGCTTAAACCTGGGAGCCAATTCACCCCTCCACTTT. The full variable domain, completed using reference TRBV11-2 and TRBJ1-6, is EAGVAQSPRYKIIEKRQSVAFWCNPISGHATLYWYQQILGQGPKLLIQFQNNGVVDDSQLPKDRFSAERLKGVDSTLKIQPAKLEDSAVYLCASSLNLGANSPLHFGNGTRLTVT.

The chain has TRBV7-2 and TRBJ1-2; D is ambiguous. The ends were cut back, 1 base at V and 11 bases at J, with 11 bases in the middle. This CDR3 is built from 12 residues. Germline lookup yields CDR1 SGHTA and CDR2 FQGNSA. CDR3: CASSLDVPRYTF. CDR3 DNA: TGTGCCAGCAGCTTAGATGTCCCGAGGTACACCTTC.